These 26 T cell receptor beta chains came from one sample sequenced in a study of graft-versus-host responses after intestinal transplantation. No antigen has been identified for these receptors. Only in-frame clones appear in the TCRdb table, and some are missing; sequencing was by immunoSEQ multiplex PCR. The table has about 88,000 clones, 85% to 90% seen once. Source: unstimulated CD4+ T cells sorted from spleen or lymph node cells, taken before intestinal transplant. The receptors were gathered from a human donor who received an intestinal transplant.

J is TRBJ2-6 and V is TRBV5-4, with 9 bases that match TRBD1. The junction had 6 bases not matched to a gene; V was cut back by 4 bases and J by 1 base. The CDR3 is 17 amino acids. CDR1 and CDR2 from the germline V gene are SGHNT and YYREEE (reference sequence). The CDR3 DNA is TGTGCCAGCAGCATCACAGGGGGCAAGTCTGGGGCCAACGTCCTGACTTTC. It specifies CASSITGGKSGANVLTF. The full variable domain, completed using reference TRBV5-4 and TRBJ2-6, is ETGVTQSPTHLIKTRGQQVTLRCSSQSGHNTVSWYQQALGQGPQFIFQYYREEENGRGNFPPRFSGLQFPNYSSELNVNALELDDSALYLCASSITGGKSGANVLTFGAGSRLTVL.

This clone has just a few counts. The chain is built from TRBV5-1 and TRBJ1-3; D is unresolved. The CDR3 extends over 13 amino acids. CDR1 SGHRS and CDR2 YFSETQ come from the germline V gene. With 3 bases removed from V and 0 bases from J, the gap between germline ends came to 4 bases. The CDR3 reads CASSSSSGNTIYF. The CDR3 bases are TGCGCCAGCAGCTCCAGCTCTGGAAACACCATATATTTT.

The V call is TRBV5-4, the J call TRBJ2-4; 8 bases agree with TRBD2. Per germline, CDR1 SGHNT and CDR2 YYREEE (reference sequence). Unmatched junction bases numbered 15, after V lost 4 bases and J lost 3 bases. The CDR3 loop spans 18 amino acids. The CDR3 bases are TGTGCCAGCAGCAATCGTGGGGGCGGGGGGTCTGTCAAAAACATTCAGTACTTC. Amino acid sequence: CASSNRGGGGSVKNIQYF.

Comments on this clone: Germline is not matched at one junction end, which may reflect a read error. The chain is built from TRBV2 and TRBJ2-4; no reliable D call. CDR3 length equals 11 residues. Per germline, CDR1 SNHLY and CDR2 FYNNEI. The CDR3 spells CASREVGIQYF. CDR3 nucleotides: TGTGCCAGCAGGGAAGTCGGCATTCAGTACTTC.

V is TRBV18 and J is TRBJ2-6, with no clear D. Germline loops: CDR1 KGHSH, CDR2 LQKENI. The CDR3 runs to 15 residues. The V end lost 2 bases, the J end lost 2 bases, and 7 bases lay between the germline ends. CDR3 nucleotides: TGTGCCAGCTCACCAGGGCAGACTGGGGCCAACGTCCTGACTTTC. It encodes CASSPGQTGANVLTF.

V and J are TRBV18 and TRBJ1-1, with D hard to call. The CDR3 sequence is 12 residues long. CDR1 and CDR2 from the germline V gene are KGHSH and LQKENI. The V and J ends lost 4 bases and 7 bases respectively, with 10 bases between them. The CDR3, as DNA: TGTGCCAGCTCACAAGGCCACAGTGAAGCTTTCTTT. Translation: CASSQGHSEAFF.

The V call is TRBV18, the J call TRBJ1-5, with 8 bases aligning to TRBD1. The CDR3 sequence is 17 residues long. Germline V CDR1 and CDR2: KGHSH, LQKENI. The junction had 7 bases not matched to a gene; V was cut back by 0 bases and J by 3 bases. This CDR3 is CASSPPRTGLHNQPQHF. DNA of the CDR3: TGTGCCAGCTCACCACCGCGGACAGGGCTCCACAATCAGCCCCAGCATTTT. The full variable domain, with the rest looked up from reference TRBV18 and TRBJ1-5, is NAGVMQNPRHLVRRRGQEARLRCSPMKGHSHVYWYRQLPEEGLKFMVYLQKENIIDESGMPKERFSAEFPKEGPSILRIQQVVRGDSAAYFCASSPPRTGLHNQPQHFGDGTRLSIL.

The CDR3 DNA is TGTGCCAGCAGCCCCGATGTGGGACTAGGATTCGGGGAGCTGTTTTTT. Encoded protein: CASSPDVGLGFGELFF. The chain joins TRBV27 to TRBJ2-2; 8 bases are shared with TRBD2. The CDR3 runs 16 residues. The V and J ends lost 6 bases and 7 bases, in that order; junction bases with no gene match: 13. Germline assignment: CDR1 MNHEY and CDR2 SMNVEV (reference sequence).

CDR3 in amino acids: CASRALGGGDQETQYF. CDR3 DNA: TGTGCCAGCAGGGCGTTGGGGGGAGGTGACCAAGAGACCCAGTACTTC. The chain joins TRBV2 to TRBJ2-5; possible D gene TRBD2, 6 bases. The V gene lost 6 bases and the J gene lost 0 bases, with 17 bases spanning the gap. Germline assignment: CDR1 SNHLY and CDR2 FYNNEI. CDR3 length equals 16 residues.

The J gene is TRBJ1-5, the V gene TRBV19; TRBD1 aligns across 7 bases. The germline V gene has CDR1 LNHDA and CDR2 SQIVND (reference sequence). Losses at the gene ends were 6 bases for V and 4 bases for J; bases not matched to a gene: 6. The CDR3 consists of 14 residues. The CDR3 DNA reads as TGTGCCAGTAGGGATGGACAGGTTAATCAGCCCCAGCATTTT. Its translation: CASRDGQVNQPQHF.

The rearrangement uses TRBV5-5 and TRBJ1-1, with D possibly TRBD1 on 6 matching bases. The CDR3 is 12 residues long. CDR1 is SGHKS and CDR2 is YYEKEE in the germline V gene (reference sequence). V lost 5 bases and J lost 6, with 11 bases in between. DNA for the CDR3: TGTGCCAGCAGACTTCAGGGGTCTGAAGCTTTCTTT. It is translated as CASRLQGSEAFF.

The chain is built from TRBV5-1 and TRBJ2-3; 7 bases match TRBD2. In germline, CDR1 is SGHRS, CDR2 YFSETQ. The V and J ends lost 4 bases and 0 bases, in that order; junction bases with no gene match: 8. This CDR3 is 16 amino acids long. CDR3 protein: CASSLGPAGSTDTQYF. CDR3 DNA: TGCGCCAGCAGCCTAGGCCCAGCGGGGAGCACAGATACGCAGTATTTT. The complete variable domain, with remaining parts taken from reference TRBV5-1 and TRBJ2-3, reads KAGVTQTPRYLIKTRGQQVTLSCSPISGHRSVSWYQQTPGQGLQFLFEYFSETQRNKGNFPGRFSGRQFSNSRSEMNVSTLELGDSALYLCASSLGPAGSTDTQYFGPGTRLTVL.

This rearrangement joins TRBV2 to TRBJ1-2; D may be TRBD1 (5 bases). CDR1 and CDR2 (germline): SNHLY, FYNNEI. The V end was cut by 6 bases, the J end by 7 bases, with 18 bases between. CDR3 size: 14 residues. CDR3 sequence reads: CASRAPGLGVGYTF. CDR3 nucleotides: TGTGCCAGCAGGGCCCCAGGGCTTGGAGTTGGCTACACCTTC.

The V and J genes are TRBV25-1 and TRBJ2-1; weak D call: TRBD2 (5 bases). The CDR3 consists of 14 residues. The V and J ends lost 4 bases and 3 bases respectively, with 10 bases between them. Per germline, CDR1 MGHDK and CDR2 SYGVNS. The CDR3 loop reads CASSVGLFYNEQFF. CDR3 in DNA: TGTGCCAGCAGTGTTGGACTCTTCTACAATGAGCAGTTCTTC.

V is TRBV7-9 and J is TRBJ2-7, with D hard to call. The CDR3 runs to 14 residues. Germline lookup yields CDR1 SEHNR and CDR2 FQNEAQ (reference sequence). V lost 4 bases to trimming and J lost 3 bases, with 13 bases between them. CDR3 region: CASSYGSSNYEQYF. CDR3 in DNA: TGTGCCAGCAGCTACGGCAGTAGCAACTACGAGCAGTACTTC.

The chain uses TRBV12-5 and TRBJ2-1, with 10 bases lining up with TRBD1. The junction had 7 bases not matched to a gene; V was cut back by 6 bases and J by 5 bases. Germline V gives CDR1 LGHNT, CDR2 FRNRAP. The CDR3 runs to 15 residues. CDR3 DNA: TGTGCTAGTGGGGCCGGGACAGGGGAACACAATGAGCAGTTCTTC. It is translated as CASGAGTGEHNEQFF. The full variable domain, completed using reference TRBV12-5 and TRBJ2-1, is DARVTQTPRHKVTEMGQEVTMRCQPILGHNTVFWYRQTMMQGLELLAYFRNRAPLDDSGMPKDRFSAEMPDATLATLKIQPSEPRDSAVYFCASGAGTGEHNEQFFGPGTRLTVL.

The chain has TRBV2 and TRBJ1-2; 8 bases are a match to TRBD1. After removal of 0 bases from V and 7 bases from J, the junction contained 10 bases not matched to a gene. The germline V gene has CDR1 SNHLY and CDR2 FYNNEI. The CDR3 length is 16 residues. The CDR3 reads CASSEAHKQGAGGYTF. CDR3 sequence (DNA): TGTGCCAGCAGTGAAGCGCACAAGCAGGGGGCAGGTGGCTACACCTTC.

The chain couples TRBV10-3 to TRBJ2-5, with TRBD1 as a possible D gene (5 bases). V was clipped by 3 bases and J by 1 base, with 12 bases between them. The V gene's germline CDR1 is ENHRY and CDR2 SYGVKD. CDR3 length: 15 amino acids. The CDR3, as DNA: TGTGCCATCAGTGACAGGGTTTGGGGCCAAGAGACCCAGTACTTC. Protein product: CAISDRVWGQETQYF.

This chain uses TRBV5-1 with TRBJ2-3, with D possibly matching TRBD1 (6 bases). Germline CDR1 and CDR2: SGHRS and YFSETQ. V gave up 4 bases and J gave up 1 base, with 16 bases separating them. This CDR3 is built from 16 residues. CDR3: CASSALQGTGTDTQYF. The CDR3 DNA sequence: TGCGCCAGCAGCGCCCTACAGGGAACGGGCACAGATACGCAGTATTTT.

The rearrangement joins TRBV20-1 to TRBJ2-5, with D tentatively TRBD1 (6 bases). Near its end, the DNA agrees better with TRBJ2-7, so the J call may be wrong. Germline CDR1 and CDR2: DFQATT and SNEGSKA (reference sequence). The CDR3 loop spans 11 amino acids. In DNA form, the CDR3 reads TGCAGTGCTGCCACAGGGAACGAGCAGTACTTC. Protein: CSAATGNEQYF.

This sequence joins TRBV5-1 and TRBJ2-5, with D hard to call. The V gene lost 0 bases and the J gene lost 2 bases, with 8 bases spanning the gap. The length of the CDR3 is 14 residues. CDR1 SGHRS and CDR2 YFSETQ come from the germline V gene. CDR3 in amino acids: CASSLGASQETQYF. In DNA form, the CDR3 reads TGCGCCAGCAGCTTGGGGGCCAGTCAAGAGACCCAGTACTTC.

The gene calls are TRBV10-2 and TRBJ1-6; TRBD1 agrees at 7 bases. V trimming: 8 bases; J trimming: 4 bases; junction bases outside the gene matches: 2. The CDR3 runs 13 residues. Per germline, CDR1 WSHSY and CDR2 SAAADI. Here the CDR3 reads CASSGQYNSPLHF. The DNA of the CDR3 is TGCGCCAGCTCGGGACAGTATAATTCACCCCTCCACTTT.

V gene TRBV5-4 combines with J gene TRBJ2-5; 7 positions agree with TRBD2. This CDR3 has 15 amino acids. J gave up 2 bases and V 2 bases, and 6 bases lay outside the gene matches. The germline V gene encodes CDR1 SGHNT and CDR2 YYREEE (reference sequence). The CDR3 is CASSFGGRTQETQYF. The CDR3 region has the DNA TGTGCCAGCAGCTTCGGGGGGAGGACACAAGAGACCCAGTACTTC.

The CDR3 sequence: CASSSLAGGSYNEQFF. CDR3 in DNA: TGTGCCAGCAGCTCGTTAGCGGGGGGGTCGTACAATGAGCAGTTCTTC. The chain joins TRBV7-3 to TRBJ2-1; 11 bases align to TRBD2. Trimming cost V 4 bases and J 4 bases; bases outside gene matches: 6. The CDR3 runs to 16 residues. Germline CDR1 and CDR2: SGHTA and FQGTGA.

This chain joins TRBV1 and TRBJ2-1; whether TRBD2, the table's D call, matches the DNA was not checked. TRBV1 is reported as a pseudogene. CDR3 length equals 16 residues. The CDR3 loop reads CTSRHDEARSYNEQFF. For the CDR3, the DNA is TGCACCAGCAGACACGACGAGGCCCGCTCCTACAATGAGCAGTTCTTC.

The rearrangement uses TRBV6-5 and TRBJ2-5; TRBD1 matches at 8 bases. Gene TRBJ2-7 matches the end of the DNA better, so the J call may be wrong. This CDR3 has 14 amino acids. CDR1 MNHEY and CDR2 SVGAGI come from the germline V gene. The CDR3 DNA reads TGTGCCAGCAGTAGACAGGGGCCTACCTACGAGCAGTACTTC. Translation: CASSRQGPTYEQYF.